This TCR beta chain was captured by sequencing in a study of OX40 agonist ivuxolimab in advanced cancers. Study-wide results and caveats: What antigens the expanded peripheral T cells recognized was never established.

In its sample, this clone was seen once. Its antigen is not identified. V gave up 2 bases and J gave up 3 bases, with 14 bases separating them. CDR3 length equals 15 residues. Germline CDR1 and CDR2: MNHEY and SVGAGI. Produced via immunoSEQ multiplex PCR; TCRdb's table is partial and in-frame only. The table has 100,000 to 150,000 clones, 90% seen once; the top ten hold roughly 0.99%. Exclusion applied to patients with autoimmune disease history or systemic immunosuppression. The chain is built from TRBV6-5 and TRBJ2-7; a possible D gene is TRBD2 (6 bases). The sequenced sample was CD4+ or CD8+ T cells sorted from blood, obtained in a trial of the OX40 agonist ivuxolimab. This TCR derives from an adult with an advanced solid tumor such as melanoma, head and neck, liver or kidney cancer. CDR3 DNA sequence: TGTGCCAGCAGTTACCGGCCCGGCGGGGACTACGAGCAGTACTTC. It is translated as CASSYRPGGDYEQYF.